These 21 T cell receptor beta chains were sequenced from one sample in a study of T-cell memory formation after mild COVID-19. MiXCR, applied by TCRdb to the 5' RACE reads, yields one record per CDR3 protein. The sample has roughly 120,000 distinct CDR3 sequences; 15% to 20% are singletons. Specimen: PBMCs or a T cell subset sorted from them (not recorded which). The receptors were gathered from an adult woman who had mild COVID-19 (a few samples of this study predate the infection). Cell type and time point are not known.

The sample holds a few counts of this clonotype. The J gene is TRBJ2-2, the V gene TRBV12-3 or TRBV12-4; D not resolved. V dropped 1 base and J dropped 6 bases, with 9 bases sitting between them. The CDR3 length is 14 residues. CDR3 nucleotides: TGTGCCAGCAGTTTAGTTGTGTTAGCCGGGGAGCTGTTTTTT. Amino acid sequence: CASSLVVLAGELFF.

This sequence joins TRBV6-5 and TRBJ1-6; maybe TRBD1 (6 bases). Trimming removed 9 bases at V and 2 bases at J, with 17 bases between. CDR3 length equals 16 residues. CDR1 MNHEY and CDR2 SVGAGI come from the germline V gene. DNA for the CDR3: TGTGCCAGTTCTCTCCAAGGGGGGACCTATAATTCACCCCTCCACTTT. Its protein product is CASSLQGGTYNSPLHF.

This clonotype has a count of ten or more. The chain uses TRBV27 and TRBJ2-3, with TRBD2 as a possible D gene (6 bases). The germline gives CDR1 MNHEY, CDR2 SMNVEV (reference sequence). This CDR3 comprises 12 residues. With 4 bases removed from V and 8 bases from J, the gap between germline ends came to 10 bases. The CDR3 bases are TGTGCCAGCAGTTCCCTGCGGGGTACGCAGTATTTT. Protein product: CASSSLRGTQYF.

This clonotype was detected a few times. The chain carries TRBV5-6 and TRBJ2-4; D is ambiguous. Germline loops: CDR1 SGHDT, CDR2 YYEEEE. The CDR3 loop spans 15 amino acids. The V and J ends lost 6 bases and 0 bases respectively, with 13 bases between them. CDR3 in amino acids: CASTRLGKAKNIQYF. The DNA of the CDR3 is TGTGCCAGCACCCGACTGGGAAAAGCCAAAAACATTCAGTACTTC. Using reference TRBV5-6 and TRBJ2-4 for the parts outside the CDR3, the full variable domain is DAGVTQSPTHLIKTRGQQVTLRCSPKSGHDTVSWYQQALGQGPQFIFQYYEEEERQRGNFPDRFSGHQFPNYSSELNVNALLLGDSALYLCASTRLGKAKNIQYFGAGTRLSVL.

This clonotype was observed a handful of times. The rearrangement joins TRBV30 to TRBJ2-7; 10 bases are a match to TRBD2. The germline V gene encodes CDR1 GTSNPN and CDR2 SVGIG (reference sequence). Germline trimming cut 0 bases from V and 4 bases from J; bases unmatched to any gene: 6. The CDR3 has 15 residues. The CDR3 DNA reads as TGTGCCTGGAGTGTGGGCCTAGCGGGAGTATACGAGCAGTACTTC. Translated, it gives CAWSVGLAGVYEQYF.

This clonotype showed up just once. V usage is TRBV5-1 and J usage is TRBJ1-4; 8 bases are shared with TRBD1. Germline CDR1 reads SGHRS; CDR2 reads YFSETQ. CDR3 length: 15 residues. Losses at the gene ends were 2 bases for V and 5 bases for J; bases not matched to a gene: 5. The CDR3, as DNA: TGCGCCAGCAGCTTCGGGCGACAGGGGAATGAAAAACTGTTTTTT. Protein: CASSFGRQGNEKLFF.

The rearrangement joins TRBV10-3 to TRBJ2-7; possibly TRBD2 for D (6 bases). Germline V lookup: CDR1 ENHRY, CDR2 SYGVKD. V dropped 6 bases and J dropped 5 bases, with 17 bases sitting between them. The CDR3 loop spans 14 amino acids. The CDR3 DNA follows: TGTGCCATCAGAGCCGGGACTTCAATAGACGAGCAGTACTTC. Residues: CAIRAGTSIDEQYF.

The rearrangement uses TRBV12-3 or TRBV12-4 and TRBJ2-7, with 9 nucleotides matching TRBD2. This CDR3 has 15 amino acids. With V trimmed by 5 bases and J by 3 bases, 8 bases remained unmatched. In DNA, the CDR3 is TGTGCCAGCAGTAGAAGCGGGAGGTCGGACTACGAGCAGTACTTC. The encoded protein is CASSRSGRSDYEQYF.

The CDR3 region has the DNA TGTGCCAGCAGCAAGACCGGGGAGCTGTTTTTT. Its protein product is CASSKTGELFF. The V gene is TRBV5-4, the J gene TRBJ2-2, with D unclear. Per the germline V gene, CDR1 is SGHNT and CDR2 is YYREEE (reference sequence). Trimming removed 4 bases from V and 5 bases from J, with 3 bases in between. There are 11 residues in the CDR3.

The J gene is TRBJ1-2, the V gene TRBV2; 12 bases are a match to TRBD1. The junction had 4 bases not matched to a gene; V was cut back by 10 bases and J by 4 bases. From germline, CDR1 is SNHLY and CDR2 FYNNEI. CDR3 size: 13 residues. This chain's CDR3 is CATGTGGGYGYTF. DNA for the CDR3: TGTGCCACCGGGACAGGGGGCGGCTATGGCTACACCTTC.

This chain joins TRBV7-9 and TRBJ2-2; weak D call: TRBD1 (6 bases). This CDR3 is 15 amino acids long. CDR1 SEHNR and CDR2 FQNEAQ come from the germline V gene (reference sequence). V gave up 5 bases and J gave up 0 bases, with 10 bases separating them. DNA for the CDR3: TGTGCCAGCAGCCAGGGGACCTCGAACACCGGGGAGCTGTTTTTT. Its translation is CASSQGTSNTGELFF.

This clonotype was seen more than once but under ten times. The genes are TRBV7-2 and TRBJ2-7; weak D call: TRBD2 (5 bases). The V gene lost 6 bases and the J gene lost 3 bases, with 15 bases spanning the gap. The germline V gene has CDR1 SGHTA and CDR2 FQGNSA. The CDR3 loop spans 14 amino acids. The CDR3 reads CASSHGLVSYEQYF. As DNA, the CDR3 is TGTGCCAGCAGTCATGGACTGGTTAGCTACGAGCAGTACTTC.

This clonotype was detected a few times. In DNA form, the CDR3 reads TGTGCCAGCAGCCCAAGGGGACTCCTCTCTGGAAACACCATATATTTT. It specifies CASSPRGLLSGNTIYF. The chain links TRBV12-3 or TRBV12-4 to TRBJ1-3, with D perhaps TRBD1 (5 bases). This CDR3 has 16 amino acids. Trimming removed 6 bases at V and 0 bases at J, with 15 bases between.

Only a few counts were recorded for this clonotype. The chain uses TRBV7-3 and TRBJ2-2; either TRBD1 or TRBD2 may supply D (6 bases each). The CDR3 spans 16 residues. With 4 bases removed from V and 1 base from J, the gap between germline ends came to 13 bases. The germline V gene has CDR1 SGHTA and CDR2 FQGTGA. DNA of the CDR3: TGTGCCAGCAGCTCCCCCGGGGGACAGAACACCGGGGAGCTGTTTTTT. This gives the protein CASSSPGGQNTGELFF.

The DNA of the CDR3 is TGCGCCAGCAGCCAAGTAGGGTTCCCGGGAGATACGCAGTATTTT. Its protein product is CASSQVGFPGDTQYF. This rearrangement joins TRBV4-1 to TRBJ2-3; no firm D call. Germline lookup yields CDR1 MGHRA and CDR2 YSYEKL. Trimming removed 1 base at V and 5 bases at J, with 13 bases between. The CDR3 is made up of 15 amino acids.

A few counts support this clonotype. This chain connects TRBV20-1 to TRBJ1-2; TRBD1 aligns across 7 bases. Unmatched junction bases numbered 7, after V lost 5 bases and J lost 4 bases. This CDR3 is built from 13 residues. Germline CDR1 reads DFQATT; CDR2 reads SNEGSKA (reference sequence). The CDR3 DNA reads as TGCAGTGCTTTGGACAGGCCTGGCTATGGCTACACCTTC. It yields the protein CSALDRPGYGYTF.

The chain uses TRBV12-3 or TRBV12-4 and TRBJ2-3, with D perhaps TRBD2 (7 bases). V dropped 6 bases and J dropped 5 bases, with 18 bases sitting between them. The CDR3 loop spans 15 amino acids. CDR3 region: CASSQRGGVIDTQYF. The CDR3 coding sequence is TGTGCCAGCAGCCAGAGGGGGGGCGTGATAGATACGCAGTATTTT.

The V and J genes are TRBV24-1 and TRBJ2-1; no firm D call. The germline V gene has CDR1 KGHDR and CDR2 SFDVKD. The ends were cut back, 6 bases at V and 7 bases at J, with 18 bases in the middle. The CDR3 spans 15 residues. The CDR3, as DNA: TGTGCCACCAGTCTCGGCAGGCTTGGTGGGAATGAGCAGTTCTTC. Its protein product is CATSLGRLGGNEQFF.

The chain carries TRBV5-1 and TRBJ1-6, with a tentative D call TRBD1 (6 bases). V was cut by 0 bases and J by 6 bases, with 16 bases left in between. Germline-derived CDR1 and CDR2 are SGHRS and YFSETQ. This CDR3 has 17 amino acids. For the CDR3, the DNA is TGCGCCAGCAGCTTGGAAATGGGGGGGGCGCGTAATTCACCCCTCCACTTT. Translated: CASSLEMGGARNSPLHF.

This clonotype was observed at least ten times. This chain connects TRBV7-8 to TRBJ2-2; TRBD2 is a possible D gene (5 bases). CDR3 length: 16 residues. Germline V gene lookup returns CDR1 SGHVS and CDR2 FQNEAQ. V was trimmed by 1 base and J by 4 bases, leaving 13 bases between them. The CDR3 DNA reads as TGTGCCAGCAGCTTAGATGCCGGACTGTTCACCGGGGAGCTGTTTTTT. This encodes CASSLDAGLFTGELFF.

The chain employs TRBV5-4 and TRBJ2-1; D is uncertain. Germline V gene data show CDR1 as SGHNT and CDR2 as YYREEE (reference sequence). Trimming removed 2 bases at V and 4 bases at J, with 7 bases between. The CDR3 sequence is 13 residues long. This CDR3 reads CASSLRPYNEQFF. The CDR3 DNA sequence: TGTGCCAGCAGCTTACGACCGTACAATGAGCAGTTCTTC.